This entry lists 26 T cell receptor beta chains sequenced from one sample in a study of T-cell reconstitution after alpha-beta-depleted transplantation in children. For TCRbeta, the library was prepared with unique molecular identifiers. TCRdb redid the calling of the PCR reads with MiXCR, one entry per CDR3 protein. The data hold roughly 570,000 distinct CDR3 sequences, with 25% to 30% observed a single time. The starting material was PBMCs, obtained before TCRalphabeta/CD19-depleted stem cell transplant. Receptor source: a boy in the first two years of life with Wiskott-Aldrich syndrome, due to receive a stem cell transplant.

This clonotype was counted a few times. The chain uses TRBV5-1 and TRBJ2-7; D is ambiguous. CDR1 and CDR2 from the germline V gene are SGHRS and YFSETQ. Deletions cut 4 bases from V and 0 bases from J, with 20 bases between. The CDR3 runs to 17 residues. This chain's CDR3 is CASSPIAAPPNSYEQYF. Here the CDR3 DNA reads TGCGCCAGCAGCCCTATTGCAGCGCCTCCCAACTCCTACGAGCAGTACTTC.

This clonotype was picked up a small number of times. The chain is built from TRBV20-1 and TRBJ2-5; D could derive from TRBD1 or TRBD2 (5 bases each). This CDR3 region has 14 residues. The germline V and J ends were trimmed by 2 bases and 1 base, with 11 bases remaining between them. Germline V CDR1 and CDR2: DFQATT, SNEGSKA (reference sequence). The chain's CDR3 is CSARSGTVQETQYF. For the CDR3, the DNA is TGCAGTGCTAGATCTGGGACGGTCCAAGAGACCCAGTACTTC.

The J gene is TRBJ2-7, the V gene TRBV7-9; 7 nucleotides match TRBD2. The CDR3 is 15 residues long. With V trimmed by 0 bases and J by 4 bases, 6 bases remained unmatched. Looked up from germline, CDR1 is SEHNR and CDR2 is FQNEAQ (reference sequence). The CDR3 sequence: CASSLAGGLGYEQYF. For the CDR3, the DNA is TGTGCCAGCAGCTTAGCGGGAGGGTTGGGATACGAGCAGTACTTC.

This sequence joins TRBV12-3 or TRBV12-4 and TRBJ2-4; D call uncertain. CDR3 length: 15 amino acids. The V end was cut by 6 bases, the J end by 5 bases, with 17 bases between. This chain's CDR3 is CASSRANGPQNIQYF. The DNA for the CDR3 is TGTGCCAGCAGCCGGGCTAACGGGCCACAAAACATTCAGTACTTC.

The genes are TRBV28 and TRBJ2-1; D may match TRBD1 or TRBD2 (6 bases each). CDR1 is MDHEN and CDR2 is SYDVKM in the germline V gene. The CDR3 is 16 residues long. V lost 7 bases, J lost 5 bases, and 21 bases lay in between. The CDR3 protein is CASIGRGGIGDNEQFF. The CDR3 DNA reads TGTGCCAGCATCGGCAGGGGCGGGATAGGGGACAATGAGCAGTTCTTC.

This clonotype was recorded once. The chain couples TRBV12-3 or TRBV12-4 to TRBJ2-1, with a weak D call TRBD2 (5 bases). CDR3 length: 13 amino acids. The ends were cut back, 3 bases at V and 8 bases at J, with 11 bases in the middle. The CDR3 DNA is TGTGCCAGCAGTTTCGGCGGGTTTTATGAGCAGTTCTTC. Its protein is CASSFGGFYEQFF.

This clonotype showed up just a few times. The chain joins TRBV2 to TRBJ2-5; D not resolved. Per the germline V gene, CDR1 is SNHLY and CDR2 is FYNNEI. The CDR3 extends over 15 amino acids. The V gene lost 1 base and the J gene lost 2 bases, with 11 bases spanning the gap. The CDR3 bases are TGTGCCAGCAGTGAAGTCCTAGTGGGACAAGAGACCCAGTACTTC. The encoded protein is CASSEVLVGQETQYF.

This chain joins TRBV20-1 and TRBJ2-5; D might be TRBD1 (5 bases). Trimming left V 5 bases short and J 2 bases short, with 18 bases between. CDR3 size: 15 residues. Germline V gene lookup returns CDR1 DFQATT and CDR2 SNEGSKA (reference sequence). CDR3 residues: CSAGPQGWGQETQYF. The DNA for the CDR3 is TGCAGTGCTGGGCCTCAGGGATGGGGACAAGAGACCCAGTACTTC.

The rearrangement links TRBV24-1 to TRBJ1-2; a possible D gene is TRBD1 (5 bases). Deletions cut 5 bases from V and 3 bases from J, with 30 bases between. Looked up from germline, CDR1 is KGHDR and CDR2 is SFDVKD. The CDR3 spans 20 residues. CDR3 nucleotide sequence: TGTGCCACCAGTGTGGGATACGGTTCCGGGGCAGGTCAATATTACTATGGCTACACCTTC. Protein product: CATSVGYGSGAGQYYYGYTF.

This chain joins TRBV2 and TRBJ2-1; D unclear. V was shortened by 3 bases and J by 9 bases, with 0 bases between the two germline ends. The CDR3 runs 9 residues. Germline V gives CDR1 SNHLY, CDR2 FYNNEI. CDR3 sequence reads: CASSDEQFF. CDR3 coding DNA: TGTGCCAGCAGTGATGAGCAGTTCTTC.

The rearrangement links TRBV12-3 or TRBV12-4 to TRBJ1-2, with D tentatively TRBD1 (6 bases). The CDR3 consists of 11 residues. V shed 8 bases and J shed 4 bases, with 8 bases lying between them. The CDR3 bases are TGTGCCAGCTGCAGGGGCTATGGCTACACCTTC. Residues: CASCRGYGYTF.

This clonotype was found a few times. The chain couples TRBV6-2 or TRBV6-3 to TRBJ2-3, with TRBD1 matching over 11 bases. The CDR3 is 17 amino acids. Germline loops: CDR1 MNHEY, CDR2 SVGEGT. V was pared by 4 bases and J by 4 bases, with 10 bases of the junction left unmatched. CDR3 loop: CASSSGTGGLRADTQYF. DNA for the CDR3: TGTGCCAGCAGTTCCGGGACAGGGGGATTAAGGGCAGATACGCAGTATTTT.

This clonotype was seen more than once but under ten times. The chain joins TRBV29-1 to TRBJ2-7; tentatively, D is TRBD1 (5 bases). Germline V gene lookup returns CDR1 SQVTM and CDR2 ANQGSEA. V shed 4 bases and J shed 6 bases, with 10 bases lying between them. The CDR3 loop spans 11 amino acids. CDR3 amino acids: CSVGAGIEQYF. In nucleotides, the CDR3 is TGCAGCGTTGGAGCAGGGATCGAGCAGTACTTC.

This clonotype was found a few times. The chain is built from TRBV20-1 and TRBJ1-2, with D maybe TRBD1 (5 bases). Deletions cut 6 bases from V and 5 bases from J, with 16 bases between. The CDR3 extends over 13 amino acids. The germline CDR1 and CDR2 sequences are DFQATT and SNEGSKA (reference sequence). CDR3 amino acids: CSARRGSSYGYTF. The CDR3 region has the DNA TGCAGTGCACGTAGGGGTTCTTCGTATGGCTACACCTTC.

This clonotype was observed a handful of times. V is TRBV6-1 and J is TRBJ1-2; 7 bases line up with TRBD1. CDR1 is MNHNS, CDR2 SASEGT, per germline. The CDR3 extends over 14 amino acids. V was clipped by 6 bases and J by 5 bases; unmatched bases: 9. The CDR3 bases are TGTGCCAGCAGACCCACAGGGGAGAAGTATGGCTACACCTTC. Translating it yields CASRPTGEKYGYTF.

This chain connects TRBV10-2 to TRBJ2-7, with TRBD2 matching over 12 bases. Germline V gives CDR1 WSHSY, CDR2 SAAADI. The CDR3 is made up of 14 amino acids. With V trimmed by 8 bases and J by 2 bases, 4 bases remained unmatched. The CDR3 loop reads CASALAGGPYEQYF. The CDR3 DNA reads TGCGCCAGCGCTCTAGCGGGAGGGCCCTACGAGCAGTACTTC.

The V gene is TRBV5-1, the J gene TRBJ1-2; D is possibly TRBD1 (5 bases). Germline V gives CDR1 SGHRS, CDR2 YFSETQ. The CDR3 runs to 14 residues. Trimming left V 3 bases short and J 2 bases short, with 11 bases between. The chain's CDR3 is CASSSKTENYGYTF. Here the CDR3 DNA reads TGCGCCAGCAGCTCAAAGACAGAGAACTATGGCTACACCTTC.

The J gene is TRBJ2-7, the V gene TRBV10-3, with TRBD2 identical over 10 bases. The junction had 7 bases not matched to a gene; V was cut back by 10 bases and J by 7 bases. This CDR3 is 12 amino acids long. CDR1 is ENHRY, CDR2 SYGVKD, per germline. The CDR3 DNA follows: TGTGCCACCCTAGCGGGAGTAGATGAGCAGTACTTC. It translates to CATLAGVDEQYF.

The CDR3 reads CANKDRVSYEQYF. The CDR3 DNA reads as TGTGCCAACAAGGACAGGGTATCGTACGAGCAGTACTTC. The chain carries TRBV21-1 and TRBJ2-7; the DNA was not used to check the table's D call, TRBD1. TRBV21-1 has pseudogene status. The CDR3 is 13 residues long.

This clonotype is a singleton in its sample. The chain has TRBV5-1 and TRBJ2-5; D call uncertain. Germline CDR1 SGHRS, CDR2 YFSETQ. The germline V and J ends were trimmed by 2 bases and 1 base, with 9 bases remaining between them. CDR3 length: 14 residues. The CDR3 here is CASSFRRRQETQYF. The CDR3 nucleotides read TGCGCCAGCAGCTTTCGACGTCGCCAAGAGACCCAGTACTTC. The full variable domain, completed using reference TRBV5-1 and TRBJ2-5, is KAGVTQTPRYLIKTRGQQVTLSCSPISGHRSVSWYQQTPGQGLQFLFEYFSETQRNKGNFPGRFSGRQFSNSRSEMNVSTLELGDSALYLCASSFRRRQETQYFGPGTRLLVL.

In its sample, this clonotype was seen a few times. The chain recombines TRBV24-1 with TRBJ2-1; D remains ambiguous. Germline assignment: CDR1 KGHDR and CDR2 SFDVKD. V lost 9 bases and J lost 0, with 14 bases in between. The CDR3 is 15 amino acids. The CDR3 sequence is CATSPRTGSYNEQFF. Written as DNA, the CDR3 is TGTGCCACCTCGCCACGAACCGGCTCCTACAATGAGCAGTTCTTC.

The chain recombines TRBV7-8 with TRBJ2-7, with D possibly TRBD1 on 6 matching bases. Germline lookup yields CDR1 SGHVS and CDR2 FQNEAQ. Trimming removed 1 base from V and 3 bases from J, with 13 bases in between. This CDR3 is 15 amino acids long. The CDR3 reads CASSLGWQGLYEQYF. The CDR3 DNA reads as TGTGCCAGCAGCTTAGGCTGGCAGGGGCTCTACGAGCAGTACTTC.

The V gene is TRBV19, the J gene TRBJ2-1; 8 bases align to TRBD2. The CDR3 contains 15 residues. Germline trimming cut 1 base from V and 5 bases from J; bases unmatched to any gene: 4. Germline V gives CDR1 LNHDA, CDR2 SQIVND (reference sequence). The CDR3 DNA sequence: TGTGCCAGTAGTATAGTAACTAGCGGACACAATGAGCAGTTCTTC. The encoded protein is CASSIVTSGHNEQFF.

The chain combines TRBV12-3 or TRBV12-4 with TRBJ2-1, with TRBD2 as a possible D gene (5 bases). V lost 3 bases, J lost 9 bases, and 15 bases lay in between. CDR3 size: 14 residues. This CDR3 is CASSFRAARGEQFF. For the CDR3, the DNA is TGTGCCAGCAGTTTTAGGGCAGCCCGGGGTGAGCAGTTCTTC.

V usage is TRBV9 and J usage is TRBJ2-1; TRBD2 matches at 8 bases. The germline V gene has CDR1 SGDLS and CDR2 YYNGEE. Germline trimming cut 0 bases from V and 10 bases from J; bases unmatched to any gene: 12. The CDR3 is 16 residues long. The DNA for the CDR3 is TGTGCCAGCAGCGTAGGGAGTCAAGCGGGAGTAGGAGAGCAGTTCTTC. Protein product: CASSVGSQAGVGEQFF.

The gene calls are TRBV27 and TRBJ2-3, with no clear D. CDR3 length equals 15 residues. V was pared by 0 bases and J by 0 bases, with 7 bases between. Per germline, CDR1 MNHEY and CDR2 SMNVEV (reference sequence). CDR3 sequence: CASSLSGISTDTQYF. CDR3 in DNA: TGTGCCAGCAGTTTATCGGGAATAAGCACAGATACGCAGTATTTT.